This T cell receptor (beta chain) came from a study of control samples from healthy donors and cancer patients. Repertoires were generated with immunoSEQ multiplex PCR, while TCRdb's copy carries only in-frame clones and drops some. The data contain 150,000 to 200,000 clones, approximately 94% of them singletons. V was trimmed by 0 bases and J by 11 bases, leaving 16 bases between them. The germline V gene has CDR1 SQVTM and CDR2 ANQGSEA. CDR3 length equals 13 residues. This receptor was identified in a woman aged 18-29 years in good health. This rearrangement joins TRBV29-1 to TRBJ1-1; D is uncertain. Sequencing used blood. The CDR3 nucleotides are TGCAGCGTTGAAGAGGGCGGGATCACGGGGGCTTTCTTT. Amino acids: CSVEEGGITGAFF.